This T cell receptor beta chain was documented in a study of cytomegalovirus exposure and HLA in healthy donors. Broader study findings: The authors later found most CMV-associated TCR beta chains appeared HLA-restricted. Some TCR beta chains (about 180 of them) were listed as cytomegalovirus-associated. DRB1 had the most TCR associations and HLA-C the fewest, a later analysis found, with rates varying by HLA locus.

In regard to this clone: Antigen: not known.

CDR3 size: 15 residues. Trimming shortened V by 1 base and J by 1 base, and 10 bases separated the two germline ends. The germline V gene has CDR1 LGHNA and CDR2 YSLEER. Researchers ran the PCR with 60 Vbeta and 13 Jbeta primers. Produced via immunoSEQ multiplex PCR; TCRdb's table is partial and in-frame only. The sample shows over 70,000 clones, 60% to 70% of them seen only once. Sequenced: PBMCs. The rearrangement links TRBV4-3 to TRBJ1-1, with D possibly matching TRBD1 (6 bases). This clonotype was obtained from a man between 40 and 49 years old in good health and CMV-seropositive. The CDR3 DNA sequence: TGCGCCAGCAGCCAAGTTAGGACAGAGAACACTGAAGCTTTCTTT. As protein: CASSQVRTENTEAFF.